This TCR beta chain was documented in a study of cytomegalovirus exposure and HLA in healthy donors. Study information: From about 179 million T cells, an earlier analysis saw approximately 110 million unique TCR beta sequences. The early release's HLA-typed donors yielded 70 million to 85 million unique TCRs.

CDR1 is MNHNS and CDR2 is SASEGT in the germline V gene. The CDR3 is made up of 17 amino acids. V trimming: 4 bases; J trimming: 1 base; junction bases outside the gene matches: 9. As regards this clone: Its antigen is undetermined.

PCR primers comprised 60 Vbeta and 13 Jbeta primers. Assay: immunoSEQ multiplex PCR; the TCRdb copy retains only in-frame clones and omits some. The sample shows approximately 93,000 clones, and roughly 3.5% sits with its ten largest clones. Study-level findings and limits: The authors later found HLA-associated TCR beta chains more clonally expanded than equally common others.

Material for sequencing was PBMCs. The chain uses TRBV6-1 and TRBJ1-1; 10 bases agree with TRBD1. The origin of this receptor is a woman aged 25 to 39 in good health and CMV-seronegative. The CDR3 spells CASSAPGQGLPNTEAFF. The CDR3 region has the DNA TGTGCCAGCAGTGCTCCGGGACAGGGGTTACCGAACACTGAAGCTTTCTTT.